This TCR beta chain appears in the sequencing data of a study of cytomegalovirus exposure and HLA in healthy donors. This CDR3 is built from 17 residues. Per germline, CDR1 SGHRS and CDR2 YFSETQ. J was trimmed by 4 bases and V by 0 bases; bases with no gene match: 8. Study-wide results and limits: In a later analysis, TCR beta V- and J-gene trimming was associated with a missense DCLRE1C variant.

13 Jbeta primers and 60 Vbeta primers were used for the PCR. The data were produced by immunoSEQ multiplex PCR, yet TCRdb's version contains in-frame clones alone and is incomplete. The sample lists about 99,000 clones, roughly 80% occurring once. Notes on this clone: No antigen is known for it.

The receptor was isolated from a middle-aged woman in good health and CMV-seronegative. The chain combines TRBV5-1 with TRBJ1-3; 9 bases align to TRBD1. Material for sequencing was PBMCs. CDR3 nucleotide sequence: TGCGCCAGCAGCTTGGGGAAGACAGGGGGATACGGAAACACCATATATTTT. This encodes CASSLGKTGGYGNTIYF.